This T cell receptor beta chain was sequenced for a study of cytomegalovirus exposure and HLA in healthy donors. This clone was picked up one time. The primer mix had 60 Vbeta and 13 Jbeta primers. Sequenced by immunoSEQ multiplex PCR; TCRdb stores in-frame clones only, minus some. In the table there are some 85,000 clones, around 85% of which are singletons. Trimming pared 6 bases from V and 0 bases from J, leaving 12 bases between. Germline CDR1 reads ENHRY; CDR2 reads SYGVKD. The CDR3 loop spans 15 amino acids. This receptor was taken from a woman aged 50 to 65 in good health and CMV-seronegative. The J gene is TRBJ2-4, the V gene TRBV10-3; D perhaps matches TRBD1 (5 bases). Source material: PBMCs. This CDR3 is CAISPTGGAKNIQYF. In DNA form, the CDR3 reads TGTGCCATCAGCCCCACAGGCGGAGCCAAAAACATTCAGTACTTC.